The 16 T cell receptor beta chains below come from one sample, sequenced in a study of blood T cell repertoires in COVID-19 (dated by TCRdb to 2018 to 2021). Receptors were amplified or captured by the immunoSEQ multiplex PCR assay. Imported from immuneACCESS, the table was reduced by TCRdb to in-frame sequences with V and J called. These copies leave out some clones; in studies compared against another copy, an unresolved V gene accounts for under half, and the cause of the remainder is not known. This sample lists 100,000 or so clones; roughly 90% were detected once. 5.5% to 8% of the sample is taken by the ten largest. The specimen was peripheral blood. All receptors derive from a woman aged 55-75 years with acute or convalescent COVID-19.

This CDR3 is CASSLARYEQFF. The CDR3 DNA reads TGTGCCAGCAGTTTGGCTAGATACGAGCAGTTCTTC. V gene TRBV28 combines with J gene TRBJ2-1, with D unclear. The CDR3 is 12 amino acids. In germline, CDR1 is MDHEN, CDR2 SYDVKM. The V end was cut by 3 bases, the J end by 10 bases, with 10 bases between. The full variable domain, in which reference TRBV28 and TRBJ2-1 provide the parts outside the CDR3, is DVKVTQSSRYLVKRTGEKVFLECVQDMDHENMFWYRQDPGLGLRLIYFSYDVKMKEKGDIPEGYSVSREKKERFSLILESASTNQTSMYLCASSLARYEQFFGPGTRLTVL.

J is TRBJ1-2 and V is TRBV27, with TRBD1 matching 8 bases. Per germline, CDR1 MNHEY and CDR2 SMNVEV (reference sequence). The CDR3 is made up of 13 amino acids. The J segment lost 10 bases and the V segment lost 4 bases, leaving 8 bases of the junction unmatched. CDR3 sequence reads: CASSSWTGLDYTF. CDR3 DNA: TGTGCCAGCAGTTCCTGGACAGGGCTGGACTACACCTTC.

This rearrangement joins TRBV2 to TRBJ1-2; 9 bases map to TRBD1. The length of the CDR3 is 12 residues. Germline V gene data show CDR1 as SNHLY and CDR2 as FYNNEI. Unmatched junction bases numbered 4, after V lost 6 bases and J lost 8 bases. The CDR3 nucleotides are TGTGCCAGCAGGTGGGACAGGGACGGCTACACCTTC. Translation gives CASRWDRDGYTF.

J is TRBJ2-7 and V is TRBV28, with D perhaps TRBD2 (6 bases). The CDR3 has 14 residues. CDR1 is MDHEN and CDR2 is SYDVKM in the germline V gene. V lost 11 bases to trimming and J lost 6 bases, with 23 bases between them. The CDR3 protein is CAARPGEVAIEQYF. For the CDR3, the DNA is TGTGCCGCGAGGCCCGGGGAGGTTGCCATCGAGCAGTACTTC.

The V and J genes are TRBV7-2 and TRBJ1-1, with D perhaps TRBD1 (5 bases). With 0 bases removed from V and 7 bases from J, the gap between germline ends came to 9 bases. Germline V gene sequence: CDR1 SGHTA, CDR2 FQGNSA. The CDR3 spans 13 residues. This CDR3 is CASSLASGYEAFF. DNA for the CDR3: TGTGCCAGCAGCTTAGCCTCAGGGTATGAAGCTTTCTTT.

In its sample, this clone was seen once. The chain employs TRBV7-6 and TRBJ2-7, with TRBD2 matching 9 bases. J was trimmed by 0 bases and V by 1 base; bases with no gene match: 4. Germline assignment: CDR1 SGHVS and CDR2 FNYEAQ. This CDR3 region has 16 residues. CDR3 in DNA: TGTGCCAGCAGCTTAGGGGCTAGCGGGAACTCCTACGAGCAGTACTTC. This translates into CASSLGASGNSYEQYF.

This CDR3 is CASSYSSRGKGTEAFF. The CDR3 nucleotides read TGTGCCAGCAGTTACTCGTCAAGGGGAAAGGGGACTGAAGCTTTCTTT. V and J are TRBV6-5 and TRBJ1-1; tentatively, D is TRBD1 (5 bases). CDR1 and CDR2 from the germline V gene are MNHEY and SVGAGI. The V end was cut by 0 bases, the J end by 5 bases, with 16 bases between. The CDR3 runs 16 residues.

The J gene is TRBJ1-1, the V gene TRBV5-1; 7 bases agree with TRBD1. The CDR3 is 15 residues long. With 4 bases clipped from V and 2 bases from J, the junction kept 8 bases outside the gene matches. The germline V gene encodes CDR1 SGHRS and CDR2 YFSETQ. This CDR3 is CASSVWDSLNTEAFF. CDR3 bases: TGCGCCAGCAGCGTATGGGACAGCTTAAACACTGAAGCTTTCTTT. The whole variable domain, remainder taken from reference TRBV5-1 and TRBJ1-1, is KAGVTQTPRYLIKTRGQQVTLSCSPISGHRSVSWYQQTPGQGLQFLFEYFSETQRNKGNFPGRFSGRQFSNSRSEMNVSTLELGDSALYLCASSVWDSLNTEAFFGQGTRLTVV.

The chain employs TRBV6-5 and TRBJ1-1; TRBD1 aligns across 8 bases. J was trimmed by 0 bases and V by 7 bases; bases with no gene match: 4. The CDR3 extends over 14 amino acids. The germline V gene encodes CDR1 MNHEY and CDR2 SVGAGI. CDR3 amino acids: CASKMDRVNTEAFF. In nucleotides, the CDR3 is TGTGCCAGCAAGATGGACAGGGTGAACACTGAAGCTTTCTTT.

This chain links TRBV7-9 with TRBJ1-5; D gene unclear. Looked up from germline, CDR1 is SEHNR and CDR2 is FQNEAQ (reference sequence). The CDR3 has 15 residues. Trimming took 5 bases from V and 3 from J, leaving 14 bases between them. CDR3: CASSLNAGYNQPQHF. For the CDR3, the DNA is TGTGCCAGCAGCCTCAACGCGGGTTACAATCAGCCCCAGCATTTT.

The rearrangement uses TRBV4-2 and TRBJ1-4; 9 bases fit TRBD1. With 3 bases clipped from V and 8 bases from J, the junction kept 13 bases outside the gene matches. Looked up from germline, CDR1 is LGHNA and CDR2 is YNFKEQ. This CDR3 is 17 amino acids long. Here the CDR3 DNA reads TGTGCCAGCAGCCATATTGAAACAGGGGGCGCAGGAGAAAAACTGTTTTTT. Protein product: CASSHIETGGAGEKLFF.

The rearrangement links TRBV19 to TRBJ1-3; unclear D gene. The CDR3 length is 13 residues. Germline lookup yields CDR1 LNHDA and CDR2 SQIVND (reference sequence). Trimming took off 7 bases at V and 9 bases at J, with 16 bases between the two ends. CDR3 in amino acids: CASIYQESGTIYF. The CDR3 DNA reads TGTGCCAGTATTTACCAGGAATCAGGCACCATATATTTT.

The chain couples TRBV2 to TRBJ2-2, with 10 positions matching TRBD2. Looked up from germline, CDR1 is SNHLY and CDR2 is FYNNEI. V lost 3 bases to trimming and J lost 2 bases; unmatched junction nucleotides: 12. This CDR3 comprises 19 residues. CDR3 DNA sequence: TGTGCCAGCAGTGATGGGCTAGCGGGAGTTTTCGGCAACACCGGGGAGCTGTTTTTT. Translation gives CASSDGLAGVFGNTGELFF. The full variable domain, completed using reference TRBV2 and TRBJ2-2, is EPEVTQTPSHQVTQMGQEVILRCVPISNHLYFYWYRQILGQKVEFLVSFYNNEISEKSEIFDDQFSVERPDGSNFTLKIRSTKLEDSAMYFCASSDGLAGVFGNTGELFFGEGSRLTVL.

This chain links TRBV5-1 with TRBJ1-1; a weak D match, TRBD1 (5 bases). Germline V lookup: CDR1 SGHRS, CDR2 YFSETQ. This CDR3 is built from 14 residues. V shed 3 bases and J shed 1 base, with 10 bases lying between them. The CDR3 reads CASSWGRRNTEAFF. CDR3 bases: TGCGCCAGCAGCTGGGGCAGGCGGAACACTGAAGCTTTCTTT.

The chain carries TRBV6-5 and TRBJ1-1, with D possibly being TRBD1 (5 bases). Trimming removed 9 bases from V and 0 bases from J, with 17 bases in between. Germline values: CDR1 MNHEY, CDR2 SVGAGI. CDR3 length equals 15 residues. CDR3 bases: TGTGCCAGGGGGGGATCGGGGGAGATGAACACTGAAGCTTTCTTT. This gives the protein CARGGSGEMNTEAFF.

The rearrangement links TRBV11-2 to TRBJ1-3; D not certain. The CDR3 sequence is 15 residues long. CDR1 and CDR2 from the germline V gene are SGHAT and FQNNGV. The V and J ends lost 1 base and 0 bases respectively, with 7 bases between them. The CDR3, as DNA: TGTGCCAGCAGCTTAGGGGCAGGCTCTGGAAACACCATATATTTT. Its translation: CASSLGAGSGNTIYF.